The rows below give T cell receptor beta chains drawn from one sample of a study of T cells in Graves' hyperthyroidism and ophthalmopathy. TCRdb passed the multiplex PCR reads through MiXCR, listing each CDR3 protein once. The sample has 550,000 to 600,000 distinct CDR3 sequences; 16% are singletons. The sequenced sample consisted of blood. These receptors were taken from a woman aged 18-30 years with Graves' hyperthyroidism. CDR3s include the opening cysteine and the closing phenylalanine or tryptophan. Clone size, where shown, is once, few, many, or a class for clones that have expanded.

size: many; V: TRBV12-3/TRBV12-4; CDR3: CASSLGRDRAGNQPQHF
size: .; V: TRBV20-1; CDR3: CSARDWGGTSGTSYEQYF
size: .; V: TRBV29-1; CDR3: CSVKTPYEQYF
size: .; V: TRBV9; CDR3: CASSATGGSVERYF
size: few; V: TRBV25-1; CDR3: CASSAYRDGSYGYTF
size: few; V: TRBV7-8; CDR3: CASSPWGETGPGELFF
size: .; V: TRBV27; CDR3: CASSLRFSGIGDYEQYF
size: many; V: TRBV7-2; CDR3: CASSPAPSLSGNTIYF
size: many; V: TRBV5-8; CDR3: CASSTRGPYEQYF
size: many; V: TRBV28; CDR3: CASRPSRQGRNEQFF
size: few; V: TRBV12-3/TRBV12-4; CDR3: CASSFRSWDRGGKTQYF
size: .; V: TRBV5-4; CDR3: CASSLQGIRELFF
size: few; V: TRBV20-1; CDR3: CSASIAGGSYEQFF
size: .; V: TRBV19; CDR3: CASSISGERNIQYF
size: many; V: TRBV7-2; CDR3: CASSLARTGDAFF
size: many; V: TRBV30; CDR3: CAWSVGTGRVYEQYF
size: .; V: TRBV19; CDR3: CASRGPGGFGAFF
size: .; V: TRBV25-1; CDR3: CASSAAHSGRRREQYF
size: .; V: TRBV4-1; CDR3: CASSRGTPNQPQHF
size: .; V: TRBV9; CDR3: CASSVSVFGRLYYGYTF
size: few; V: TRBV11-2; CDR3: CASSLVRRVSGANVLTF
size: .; V: TRBV20-1; CDR3: CSAKRTGGGNTIYF